The 27 T cell receptor beta chains given below trace back to one sample, sequenced in a study of blood T cell repertoires in COVID-19. Only in-frame clones appear in the TCRdb table, and some are missing; sequencing was by immunoSEQ multiplex PCR. The table lists around 140,000 clones, more than 70% of them singletons. The specimen was peripheral blood. The source is a human donor in a cohort sampled during active COVID-19.

In nucleotides, the CDR3 is TGTGCCAGCAGCTTATATCCGGGACAGGGGATCAATGAGCAGTTCTTC. This translates into CASSLYPGQGINEQFF. V and J are TRBV7-3 and TRBJ2-1, with 10 nucleotides matching TRBD1. The ends lost 2 bases at V and 6 bases at J; junction bases unmatched: 7. The V gene's germline CDR1 is SGHTA and CDR2 FQGTGA. This CDR3 spans 16 amino acids.

The chain employs TRBV28 and TRBJ2-5; tentatively, D is TRBD1 (8 bases). The CDR3 is 17 residues long. The germline CDR1 and CDR2 sequences are MDHEN and SYDVKM. V was cut by 5 bases and J by 4 bases, with 23 bases left in between. The CDR3 is CASSLIPRQGRGETQYF. The DNA for the CDR3 is TGTGCCAGCAGTCTCATCCCCCGACAGGGGAGGGGAGAGACCCAGTACTTC.

This chain joins TRBV11-2 and TRBJ1-3, with D possibly TRBD1 on 5 matching bases. From germline, CDR1 is SGHAT and CDR2 FQNNGV. This CDR3 region has 16 residues. The V gene lost 3 bases and the J gene lost 0 bases, with 12 bases spanning the gap. CDR3 bases: TGTGCCAGCAGCTTCCAGGGCCTCACCTCTGGAAACACCATATATTTT. Amino acid sequence: CASSFQGLTSGNTIYF.

The chain joins TRBV9 to TRBJ2-1, with D possibly being TRBD2 (5 bases). V was clipped by 1 base and J by 8 bases, with 10 bases between them. The length of the CDR3 is 13 residues. The germline V gene encodes CDR1 SGDLS and CDR2 YYNGEE. The CDR3 nucleotides are TGTGCCAGCAGCGTAATGCTAGCTGATGAGCAGTTCTTC. Its translation is CASSVMLADEQFF.

J is TRBJ1-2 and V is TRBV3-1 (or the pseudogene TRBV3-2), with D maybe TRBD1 (5 bases). There are 14 residues in the CDR3. The germline gives CDR1 LGHDT, CDR2 YNNKEL (reference sequence). The ends were cut back, 1 base at V and 6 bases at J, with 12 bases in the middle. For the CDR3, the DNA is TGTGCCAGCAGCCAAGTCCGGGGGATTGATGGCTACACCTTC. It translates to CASSQVRGIDGYTF.

This chain links TRBV2 with TRBJ2-7, with a tentative D call TRBD1 (6 bases). Between the trimmed V and J ends, which lost 3 bases and 5 bases, there was a span of 11 bases. The CDR3 runs 13 residues. The germline V gene has CDR1 SNHLY and CDR2 FYNNEI. In nucleotides, the CDR3 is TGTGCCAGCAGTGAGTACAGGGTAAACGAGCAGTACTTC. Translated: CASSEYRVNEQYF.

V gene TRBV10-3 combines with J gene TRBJ1-5, with 7 bases lining up with TRBD1. With V trimmed by 6 bases and J by 0 bases, 5 bases remained unmatched. In germline, CDR1 is ENHRY, CDR2 SYGVKD. This CDR3 is built from 15 residues. The CDR3 coding sequence is TGTGCCATCAGCGGACAGGAATATAGCAATCAGCCCCAGCATTTT. Amino acids: CAISGQEYSNQPQHF.

This sequence joins TRBV6-1 and TRBJ1-4; the match to TRBD1 covers 8 bases. Germline trimming cut 2 bases from V and 10 bases from J; bases unmatched to any gene: 3. CDR1 and CDR2 (germline): MNHNS, SASEGT. There are 13 residues in the CDR3. CDR3 amino acids: CASSEQGAGKLFF. CDR3 nucleotides: TGTGCCAGCAGTGAACAGGGGGCTGGAAAACTGTTTTTT.

This chain uses TRBV9 with TRBJ2-3, with 10 bases that match TRBD2. CDR1 SGDLS and CDR2 YYNGEE come from the germline V gene. V shed 4 bases and J 10 bases; nucleotides not matched to a gene: 3. This CDR3 is 12 amino acids long. The CDR3, as DNA: TGTGCCAGCAGCCGTAGCGGGGGGCCGCAGTATTTT. This codes for CASSRSGGPQYF.

The chain carries TRBV4-1 and TRBJ2-7; TRBD1 aligns across 9 bases. V shed 4 bases, J shed 2 bases, and the junction held 6 bases outside the gene matches. The CDR3 covers 15 residues. Germline V gene data show CDR1 as MGHRA and CDR2 as YSYEKL. This chain's CDR3 is CASSLDRGETYEQYF. As DNA, the CDR3 is TGCGCCAGCAGCCTTGACAGGGGGGAGACCTACGAGCAGTACTTC.

V usage is TRBV7-6 and J usage is TRBJ2-2; 10 bases align to TRBD2. The germline V gene encodes CDR1 SGHVS and CDR2 FNYEAQ. The trim removed 2 bases at V and 4 bases at J, leaving 4 bases unmatched. The CDR3 totals 16 residues. The CDR3 sequence is CASSLLAGGTTGELFF. The CDR3 coding sequence is TGTGCCAGCAGCTTATTAGCGGGGGGAACCACCGGGGAGCTGTTTTTT.

This rearrangement joins TRBV29-1 to TRBJ2-7; TRBD2 matches at 8 bases. The CDR3 consists of 13 residues. With V trimmed by 6 bases and J by 2 bases, 6 bases remained unmatched. Germline V gene data show CDR1 as SQVTM and CDR2 as ANQGSEA. CDR3 coding DNA: TGCAGCGTCGCAACTAGCGGCGCCTACGAGCAGTACTTC. It specifies CSVATSGAYEQYF.

V and J are TRBV7-8 and TRBJ2-7; TRBD1 aligns across 9 bases. The germline V gene has CDR1 SGHVS and CDR2 FQNEAQ. CDR3 length equals 15 residues. Trimming at V came to 1 base and at J to 3 bases, leaving 4 bases not matched to a gene. CDR3 residues: CASSLGEDRGYEQYF. CDR3 nucleotide sequence: TGTGCCAGCAGCTTAGGGGAGGACAGGGGCTACGAGCAGTACTTC.

V is TRBV18 and J is TRBJ1-6; 8 bases match TRBD1. V shed 4 bases and J 9 bases; nucleotides not matched to a gene: 11. The CDR3 consists of 16 residues. Per germline, CDR1 KGHSH and CDR2 LQKENI. The CDR3: CASSHVETGEVSPLHF. CDR3 in DNA: TGTGCCAGCTCACATGTCGAGACAGGGGAAGTTTCACCCCTCCACTTT.

CDR3 in amino acids: CASSQVTAPADTQYF. Here the CDR3 DNA reads TGCGCCAGCAGCCAAGTGACAGCCCCGGCAGATACGCAGTATTTT. V gene TRBV4-1 combines with J gene TRBJ2-3; TRBD1 might be the D (5 bases). Per germline, CDR1 MGHRA and CDR2 YSYEKL. The CDR3 covers 15 residues. The V and J ends lost 1 base and 4 bases respectively, with 12 bases between them.

The V call is TRBV9, the J call TRBJ2-5; 10 positions match TRBD2. Germline V gene lookup returns CDR1 SGDLS and CDR2 YYNGEE. The CDR3 totals 19 residues. Trimming at V came to 3 bases and at J to 0 bases, leaving 14 bases not matched to a gene. The CDR3 sequence is CASSANQALAGNNQETQYF. The CDR3, as DNA: TGTGCCAGCAGCGCCAACCAAGCACTAGCGGGGAACAACCAAGAGACCCAGTACTTC. Together with reference TRBV9 and TRBJ2-5, the CDR3 gives the full variable domain: DSGVTQTPKHLITATGQRVTLRCSPRSGDLSVYWYQQSLDQGLQFLIQYYNGEERAKGNILERFSAQQFPDLHSELNLSSLELGDSALYFCASSANQALAGNNQETQYFGPGTRLLVL.

This rearrangement joins TRBV10-3 to TRBJ2-5; TRBD2 matches at 11 bases. Trimming removed 6 bases from V and 5 bases from J; junction bases left unmatched: 8. Germline assignment: CDR1 ENHRY and CDR2 SYGVKD. This CDR3 contains 15 residues. In DNA form, the CDR3 reads TGTGCCATCAGCACCGGGACTAGCGGACCGGAGACCCAGTACTTC. Translated: CAISTGTSGPETQYF.

This chain joins TRBV27 and TRBJ1-2; D is possibly TRBD1 (6 bases). The CDR3 totals 15 residues. The germline V gene has CDR1 MNHEY and CDR2 SMNVEV (reference sequence). V was clipped by 2 bases and J by 4 bases, with 14 bases between them. In nucleotides, the CDR3 is TGTGCCAGCAGTTTAAGGCAGGGGAACCCCTATGGCTACACCTTC. Translated, it gives CASSLRQGNPYGYTF.

The V and J genes are TRBV4-2 and TRBJ2-5; tentative D call: TRBD1 (6 bases). Trimming pared 1 base from V and 7 bases from J, leaving 10 bases between. Germline V CDR1 and CDR2: LGHNA, YNFKEQ. The CDR3 spans 13 residues. The CDR3 DNA reads TGTGCCAGCAGCCAAGGGACAGAGGGGACCCAGTACTTC. This sequence encodes CASSQGTEGTQYF.

The chain recombines TRBV4-1 with TRBJ2-2; D unclear. Germline V lookup: CDR1 MGHRA, CDR2 YSYEKL. V was shortened by 0 bases and J by 4 bases, with 12 bases between the two germline ends. CDR3 length equals 16 residues. The CDR3 coding sequence is TGCGCCAGCAGCCAAGAGGCGGTGGCGAGCACCGGGGAGCTGTTTTTT. It translates to CASSQEAVASTGELFF.

V usage is TRBV9 and J usage is TRBJ2-5, with TRBD2 as a possible D gene (6 bases). In germline, CDR1 is SGDLS, CDR2 YYNGEE. V was clipped by 7 bases and J by 4 bases, with 20 bases between them. This CDR3 spans 15 amino acids. The CDR3 DNA reads TGTGCCAGCTCCCTTGGGGCCGGGGAGGCAGAGACCCAGTACTTC. This sequence encodes CASSLGAGEAETQYF.

The chain links TRBV7-3 to TRBJ2-1; no reliable D call. CDR1 SGHTA and CDR2 FQGTGA come from the germline V gene. Between the trimmed V and J ends, which lost 4 bases and 6 bases, there was a span of 19 bases. The CDR3 is 16 amino acids. The CDR3 is CASSSMPNPARNEQFF. CDR3 DNA sequence: TGTGCCAGCAGCTCCATGCCTAACCCTGCGCGCAATGAGCAGTTCTTC.

J is TRBJ2-7 and V is TRBV7-9, with 8 positions matching TRBD2. Germline loops: CDR1 SEHNR, CDR2 FQNEAQ (reference sequence). The CDR3 has 14 residues. V trimming: 1 base; J trimming: 7 bases; junction bases outside the gene matches: 6. CDR3 DNA: TGTGCCAGCAGCTTAGGGACGGGGGGGCGAGAGCAGTACTTC. Its translation: CASSLGTGGREQYF. The full variable domain, rest sourced from reference TRBV7-9 and TRBJ2-7, is DTGVSQNPRHKITKRGQNVTFRCDPISEHNRLYWYRQTLGQGPEFLTYFQNEAQLEKSRLLSDRFSAERPKGSFSTLEIQRTEQGDSAMYLCASSLGTGGREQYFGPGTRLTVT.

CDR3 DNA sequence: TGCGCCAGCAGCCAAGATCCCAGGCCTGAAGGCGAGCAGTACTTC. Translation: CASSQDPRPEGEQYF. J is TRBJ2-7 and V is TRBV4-1; no reliable D call. CDR1 and CDR2 (germline): MGHRA, YSYEKL. The CDR3 has 15 residues. Between the trimmed V and J ends, which lost 0 bases and 6 bases, there was a span of 15 bases.

V usage is TRBV11-2 and J usage is TRBJ1-5; no firm D call. This CDR3 has 16 residues. Deletions cut 1 base from V and 2 bases from J, with 12 bases between. From germline, CDR1 is SGHAT and CDR2 FQNNGV. The DNA for the CDR3 is TGTGCCAGCAGCTTAGTTCCGGGCGGGGGCAATCAGCCCCAGCATTTT. Protein: CASSLVPGGGNQPQHF.

The V call is TRBV19, the J call TRBJ2-5, with D maybe TRBD2 (6 bases). The ends were cut back, 3 bases at V and 0 bases at J, with 11 bases in the middle. The germline V gene has CDR1 LNHDA and CDR2 SQIVND (reference sequence). The length of the CDR3 is 15 residues. The CDR3 protein is CASSMFGGYQETQYF. In DNA form, the CDR3 reads TGTGCCAGTAGTATGTTCGGGGGTTACCAAGAGACCCAGTACTTC.

The gene calls are TRBV18 and TRBJ2-4, with 10 bases fitting TRBD1. Per the germline V gene, CDR1 is KGHSH and CDR2 is LQKENI. Trimming took 5 bases from V and 6 from J; bases not matched to a gene: 4. The CDR3 spans 14 residues. CDR3 bases: TGTGCCAGCTCAGCGCGGGACAGGGGAAACATTCAGTACTTC. Translated: CASSARDRGNIQYF.